A selection of T cell receptor beta chains follows, all from one sample in a study of regulatory T cells in long-lasting Graves disease. Each CDR3 protein gets one entry after TCRdb re-called the multiplex PCR reads with MiXCR. In the table there are roughly 490,000 distinct CDR3 sequences, about 20% of which are singletons. The sample was peripheral blood mononuclear cells (PBMCs), taken when the disease was refractory, from a patient treated with antithyroid drugs. The receptors come from a female donor with Graves disease. The conserved cysteine and the conserved F or W are not part of the CDR3 here. Fields, in order: V gene, clone size, D gene, CDR3 protein. The D gene is left open where the match is weak. Expanded clones are given a class, and other clones once, few, many or no size at all.

V gene: TRBV18; clone size: few; D gene: .; CDR3 protein: ASSPGRGGDEQY
V gene: TRBV3-1; clone size: .; D gene: TRBD1; CDR3 protein: ASSHSGTGRRYGYT
V gene: TRBV7-2; clone size: many; D gene: .; CDR3 protein: ASSLSPGHQETQY
V gene: TRBV30; clone size: .; D gene: .; CDR3 protein: AWSSENYNEQF
V gene: TRBV6-1; clone size: .; D gene: .; CDR3 protein: ASSKDTEYAF
V gene: TRBV9; clone size: few; D gene: .; CDR3 protein: ASSVDINYGYT
V gene: TRBV6-1; clone size: .; D gene: .; CDR3 protein: ASSPDRFRSYNEQF
V gene: TRBV7-8; clone size: many; D gene: .; CDR3 protein: ASSTWPGQTYGYT
V gene: TRBV15; clone size: .; D gene: .; CDR3 protein: ATSRTTGELF
V gene: TRBV7-2; clone size: .; D gene: .; CDR3 protein: ASSSGGGSHQPQH
V gene: TRBV2; clone size: many; D gene: .; CDR3 protein: ASDAGSGANVLT
V gene: TRBV30; clone size: .; D gene: TRBD1; CDR3 protein: AWSWGTGFGYT
V gene: TRBV19; clone size: few; D gene: .; CDR3 protein: ASSTFRDSSYEQY
V gene: TRBV29-1; clone size: .; D gene: .; CDR3 protein: SVPKDTFSYEQY
V gene: TRBV24-1; clone size: .; D gene: .; CDR3 protein: ATSSSYNSPLH